A selection of T cell receptor beta chains follows, all from one sample in a study of spatial heterogeneity in lung cancer. TCRdb processed the 5' RACE reads anew with MiXCR; each CDR3 protein has one entry. The sample includes 8,500 to 14,000 distinct CDR3 sequences, about 12% of them seen just once. This specimen was lung tumor tissue, taken at surgery. The receptor set was obtained from a female donor with early-stage non-small cell lung cancer. Each CDR3 is given with its conserved first and last residue. The order of the fields is D gene, J gene, V gene, clone size, CDR3 protein, CDR3 DNA. A D gene is named only where the DNA matches it firmly. Size values are once, few and many counts, or a class for expanded clones, and some rows have none.

TRBD1 TRBJ1-1 TRBV6-5 . CASRADRVAEAFF TGTGCCAGCAGGGCGGACAGGGTCGCTGAAGCTTTCTTT
. TRBJ1-2 TRBV10-3 few CAISPESGGYTF TGTGCCATCAGTCCGGAAAGTGGCGGCTACACCTTC
. TRBJ1-1 TRBV6-5 many CASSPWGTEAFF TGTGCCAGCAGTCCGTGGGGAACTGAAGCTTTCTTT
. TRBJ2-7 TRBV4-3 many CASSQDGGPAYEQYF TGCGCCAGCAGCCAAGATGGGGGACCGGCTTACGAGCAGTACTTC
TRBD2 TRBJ2-3 TRBV10-3 medium-sized CAISDSGLAGGSADTQYF TGTGCCATCAGTGATTCAGGACTAGCGGGGGGTTCTGCAGATACGCAGTATTTT
. TRBJ1-1 TRBV6-5 many CASRPPTGMNTEAFF TGTGCCAGCAGACCCCCCACAGGGATGAACACTGAAGCTTTCTTT
. TRBJ1-6 TRBV4-2 few CASSNRDGNNSPLHF TGTGCCAGCAGCAACCGGGACGGTAATAATTCACCCCTCCACTTT
TRBD2 TRBJ2-1 TRBV7-2 . CASSVGLAVNNEQFF TGTGCCAGCAGCGTGGGACTAGCGGTAAACAATGAGCAGTTCTTC
. TRBJ1-4 TRBV20-1 many CSARSGATNEKLFF TGCAGTGCTAGAAGTGGGGCAACTAATGAAAAACTGTTTTTT
. TRBJ2-6 TRBV28 . CASSETSGANVLTF TGTGCCAGCAGTGAAACCTCTGGGGCCAACGTCCTGACTTTC
. TRBJ1-2 TRBV2 few CASTLRTGNYGYTF TGTGCCAGCACACTTAGGACGGGGAACTATGGCTACACCTTC
TRBD2 TRBJ2-3 TRBV7-9 . CASSLVASGGDTQYF TGTGCCAGCAGCTTAGTAGCTAGCGGGGGAGATACGCAGTATTTT
. TRBJ2-3 TRBV18 medium-sized CASSPDGSSTDTQYF TGTGCCAGCTCACCTGATGGCTCTAGCACAGATACGCAGTATTTT
. TRBJ2-7 TRBV18 . CASSPPRGFGRGEQYF TGTGCCAGCTCACCCCCGAGGGGGTTTGGGCGAGGCGAGCAGTACTTC
. TRBJ1-4 TRBV6-6 many CASSYRGGGEKLFF TGTGCCAGCAGTTACAGGGGCGGGGGTGAAAAACTGTTTTTT
. TRBJ1-2 TRBV3-1 medium-sized CASSLDNDGYTF TGTGCCAGCAGCCTTGATAACGATGGCTACACCTTC
TRBD1 TRBJ2-2 TRBV6-2/TRBV6-3 . CASTPRQGATGELFF TGTGCCAGCACTCCCCGACAGGGGGCCACCGGGGAGCTGTTTTTT
. TRBJ1-1 TRBV6-2/TRBV6-3 few CASRTTVNTEAFF TGTGCCAGCAGGACGACGGTGAACACTGAAGCTTTCTTT
. TRBJ2-2 TRBV7-3 few CASSLWDTGELFF TGTGCCAGCAGCTTATGGGACACCGGGGAGCTGTTTTTT
. TRBJ2-2 TRBV11-3 medium-sized CASSSTPDKPNTGELFF TGTGCCAGCAGCTCGACCCCGGACAAACCGAACACCGGGGAGCTGTTTTTT
. TRBJ2-3 TRBV11-3 many CASSSSTGFGDTQYF TGTGCCAGCAGCTCCTCAACAGGGTTCGGAGATACGCAGTATTTT
TRBD1 TRBJ1-5 TRBV6-5 few CASSVDRGHPQHF TGTGCCAGCAGTGTGGACAGGGGGCATCCCCAGCATTTT
. TRBJ1-2 TRBV4-2 few CASSQDLDPNRKYGYTF TGTGCCAGCAGCCAAGATTTAGATCCGAACCGAAAGTATGGCTACACCTTC
. TRBJ1-5 TRBV10-2 few CASSRLDQPQHF TGCGCCAGCAGTAGGTTGGATCAGCCCCAGCATTTT
TRBD2 TRBJ2-5 TRBV12-3/TRBV12-4 medium-sized CASSLAGGIETQYF TGTGCCAGCAGCTTAGCGGGGGGGATAGAGACCCAGTACTTC
. TRBJ1-1 TRBV7-3 . CASSLSWDTEAFF TGTGCCAGCAGCTTAAGCTGGGACACTGAAGCTTTCTTT
. TRBJ2-1 TRBV29-1 many CSVEGSRTYNEQFF TGCAGCGTTGAAGGGTCCAGGACATACAATGAGCAGTTCTTC
. TRBJ1-1 TRBV5-1 . CASRPGQVNTEAFF TGCGCCAGCAGACCTGGACAAGTGAACACTGAAGCTTTCTTT
TRBD1 TRBJ1-2 TRBV7-8 . CASSFLDRGRGGYTF TGTGCCAGCAGCTTTCTTGACAGGGGACGAGGTGGCTACACCTTC
. TRBJ1-1 TRBV6-1 . CASSHRAMNTEAFF TGTGCCAGCAGCCACAGGGCCATGAACACTGAAGCTTTCTTT